This entry features one T cell receptor beta chain sequence. With 60 Vbeta and 13 Jbeta primers, the PCR was carried out. Data came from immunoSEQ multiplex PCR; TCRdb stores just in-frame clones and leaves some out. Among roughly 120,000 clones listed, 75% to 90% were seen once. Germline loops: CDR1 SGHAT, CDR2 FQNNGV. This CDR3 contains 12 residues. The V end was cut by 3 bases, the J end by 2 bases, with 4 bases between. The data were taken from a study of cytomegalovirus exposure and HLA in healthy donors. J is TRBJ2-5 and V is TRBV11-2; unclear D gene. This clonotype was sampled from a man aged 25-40 years in good health and CMV-seronegative. Sequenced material: PBMCs. CDR3 nucleotide sequence: TGTGCCAGCAGCTTCCTACAAGAGACCCAGTACTTC. It encodes CASSFLQETQYF.